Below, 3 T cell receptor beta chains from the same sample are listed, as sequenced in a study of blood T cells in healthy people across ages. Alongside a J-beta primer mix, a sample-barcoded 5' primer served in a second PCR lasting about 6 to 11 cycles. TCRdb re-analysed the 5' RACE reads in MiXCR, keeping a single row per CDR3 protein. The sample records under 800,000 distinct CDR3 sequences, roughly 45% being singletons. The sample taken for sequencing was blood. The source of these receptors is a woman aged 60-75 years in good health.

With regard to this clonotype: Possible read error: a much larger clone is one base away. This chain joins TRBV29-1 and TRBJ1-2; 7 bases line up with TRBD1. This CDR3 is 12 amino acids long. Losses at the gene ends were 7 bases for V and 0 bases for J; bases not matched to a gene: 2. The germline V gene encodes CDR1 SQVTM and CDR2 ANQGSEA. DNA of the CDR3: TGCAGCGGTGGACAGGCTAACTATGGCTACACCTTC. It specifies CSGGQANYGYTF.

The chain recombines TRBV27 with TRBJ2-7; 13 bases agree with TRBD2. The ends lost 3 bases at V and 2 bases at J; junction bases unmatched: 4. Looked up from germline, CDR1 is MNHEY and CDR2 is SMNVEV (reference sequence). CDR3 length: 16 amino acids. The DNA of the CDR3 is TGTGCCAGCAGTTTCGAGGGACTAGCGGGGACCTACGAGCAGTACTTC. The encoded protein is CASSFEGLAGTYEQYF.

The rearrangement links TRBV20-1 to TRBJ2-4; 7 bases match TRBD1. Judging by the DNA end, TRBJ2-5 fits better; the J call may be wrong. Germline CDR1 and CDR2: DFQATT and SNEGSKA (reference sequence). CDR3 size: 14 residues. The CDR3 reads CSARVRGPRETQYF. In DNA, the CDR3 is TGCAGTGCTAGAGTTAGGGGGCCTAGGGAGACCCAGTACTTC.